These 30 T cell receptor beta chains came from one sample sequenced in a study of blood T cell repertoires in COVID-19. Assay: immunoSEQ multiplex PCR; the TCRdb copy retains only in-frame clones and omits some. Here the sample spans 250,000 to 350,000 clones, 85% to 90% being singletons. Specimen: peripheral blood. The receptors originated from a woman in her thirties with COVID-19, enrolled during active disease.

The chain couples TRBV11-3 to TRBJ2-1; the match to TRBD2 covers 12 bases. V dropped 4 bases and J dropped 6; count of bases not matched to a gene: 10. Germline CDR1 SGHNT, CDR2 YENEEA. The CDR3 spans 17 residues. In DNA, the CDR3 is TGTGCCAGCAGCTCCGGGGCTAGCGGGAGGGTATTCAATGAGCAGTTCTTC. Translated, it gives CASSSGASGRVFNEQFF.

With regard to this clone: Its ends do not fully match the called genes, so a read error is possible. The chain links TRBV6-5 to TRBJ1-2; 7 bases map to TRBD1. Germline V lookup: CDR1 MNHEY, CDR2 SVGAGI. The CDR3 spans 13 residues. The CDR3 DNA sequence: TGTGCCAGCAGTTACCGGGGACAGTATGGCTACACTTTC. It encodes CASSYRGQYGYTF.

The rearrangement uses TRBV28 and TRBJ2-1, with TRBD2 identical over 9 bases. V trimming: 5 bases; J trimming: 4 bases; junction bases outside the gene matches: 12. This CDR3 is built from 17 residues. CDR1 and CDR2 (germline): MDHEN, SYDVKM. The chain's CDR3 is CASSQDFGTSSYNEQFF. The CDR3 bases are TGTGCCAGCAGTCAAGACTTCGGGACTAGCAGTTACAATGAGCAGTTCTTC.

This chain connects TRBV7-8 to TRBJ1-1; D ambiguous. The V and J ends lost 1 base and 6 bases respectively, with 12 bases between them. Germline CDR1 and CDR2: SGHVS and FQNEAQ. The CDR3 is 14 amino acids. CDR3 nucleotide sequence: TGTGCCAGCAGCTTAGGTTCTTTGAGGCCTGAAGCTTTCTTT. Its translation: CASSLGSLRPEAFF.

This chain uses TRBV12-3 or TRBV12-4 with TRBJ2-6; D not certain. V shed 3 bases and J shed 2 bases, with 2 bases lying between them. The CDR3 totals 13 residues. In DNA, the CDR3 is TGTGCCAGCAGTTTTACTGGGGCCAACGTCCTGACTTTC. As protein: CASSFTGANVLTF.

Here the CDR3 reads CASSQEKTSGSNEQYF. The DNA of the CDR3 is TGCGCCAGCAGCCAAGAAAAGACTAGCGGGAGTAACGAGCAGTACTTC. This rearrangement joins TRBV4-3 to TRBJ2-7; 12 bases agree with TRBD2. The CDR3 is 16 amino acids. Germline V gene lookup returns CDR1 LGHNA and CDR2 YSLEER. V dropped 0 bases and J dropped 5; count of bases not matched to a gene: 5.

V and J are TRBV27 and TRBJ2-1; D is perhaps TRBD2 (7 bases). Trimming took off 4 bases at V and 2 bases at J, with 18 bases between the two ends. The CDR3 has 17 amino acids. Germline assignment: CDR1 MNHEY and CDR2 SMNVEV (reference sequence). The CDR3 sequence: CASSSPRAGATYNEQFF. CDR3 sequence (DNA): TGTGCCAGCAGTTCCCCTAGGGCGGGGGCTACCTACAATGAGCAGTTCTTC.

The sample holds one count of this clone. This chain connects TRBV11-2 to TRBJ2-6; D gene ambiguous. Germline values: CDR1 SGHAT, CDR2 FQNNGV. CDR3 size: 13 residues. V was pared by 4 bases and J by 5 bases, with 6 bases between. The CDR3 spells CASSSLRANVLTF. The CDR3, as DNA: TGTGCCAGCAGCTCTCTTCGGGCCAACGTCCTGACTTTC.

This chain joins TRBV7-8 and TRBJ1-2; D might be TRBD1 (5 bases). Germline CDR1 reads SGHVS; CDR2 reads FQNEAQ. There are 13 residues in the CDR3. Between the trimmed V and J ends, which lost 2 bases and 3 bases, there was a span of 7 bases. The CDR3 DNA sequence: TGTGCCAGCAGCTTAAGGGGTGACTATGGCTACACCTTC. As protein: CASSLRGDYGYTF.

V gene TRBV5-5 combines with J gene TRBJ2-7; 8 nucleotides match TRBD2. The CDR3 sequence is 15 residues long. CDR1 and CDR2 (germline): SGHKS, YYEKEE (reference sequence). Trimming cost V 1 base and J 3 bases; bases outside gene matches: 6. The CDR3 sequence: CASSLIGTSLYEQYF. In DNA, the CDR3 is TGTGCCAGCAGCTTGATCGGGACTAGTCTCTACGAGCAGTACTTC.

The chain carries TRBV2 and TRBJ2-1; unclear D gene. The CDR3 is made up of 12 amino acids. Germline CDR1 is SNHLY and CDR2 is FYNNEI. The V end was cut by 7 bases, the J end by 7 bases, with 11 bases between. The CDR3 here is CASKRGRNEQFF. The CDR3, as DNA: TGTGCCAGCAAAAGAGGTCGGAATGAGCAGTTCTTC.

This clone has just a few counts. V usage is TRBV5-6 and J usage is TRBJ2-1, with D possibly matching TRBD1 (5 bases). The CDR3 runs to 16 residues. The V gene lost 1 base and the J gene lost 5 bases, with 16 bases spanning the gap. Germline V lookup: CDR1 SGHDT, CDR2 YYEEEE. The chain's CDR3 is CASSLRVLVGHNEQFF. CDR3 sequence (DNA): TGTGCCAGCAGCTTGAGGGTTTTGGTGGGGCACAATGAGCAGTTCTTC.

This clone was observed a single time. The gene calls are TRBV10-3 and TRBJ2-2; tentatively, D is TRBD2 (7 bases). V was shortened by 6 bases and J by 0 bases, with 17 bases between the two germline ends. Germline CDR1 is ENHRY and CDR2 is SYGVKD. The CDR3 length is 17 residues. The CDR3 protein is CAIRTSRGATNTGELFF. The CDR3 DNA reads TGTGCCATCAGAACCTCCCGGGGGGCTACGAACACCGGGGAGCTGTTTTTT.

CDR3 DNA: TGTGCCAGTAGTACGGGCGGGGACTATGCCGGCTACACCTTC. Translation gives CASSTGGDYAGYTF. The V call is TRBV19, the J call TRBJ1-2, with D tentatively TRBD1 (5 bases). Deletions cut 4 bases from V and 8 bases from J, with 17 bases between. The CDR3 extends over 14 amino acids. Looked up from germline, CDR1 is LNHDA and CDR2 is SQIVND (reference sequence).

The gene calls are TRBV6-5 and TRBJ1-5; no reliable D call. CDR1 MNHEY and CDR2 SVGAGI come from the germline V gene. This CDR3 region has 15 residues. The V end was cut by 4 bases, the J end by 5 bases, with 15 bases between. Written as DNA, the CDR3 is TGTGCCAGCAGTTCCCCTCCGCCGGGTGATCAGCCCCAGCATTTT. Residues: CASSSPPPGDQPQHF.

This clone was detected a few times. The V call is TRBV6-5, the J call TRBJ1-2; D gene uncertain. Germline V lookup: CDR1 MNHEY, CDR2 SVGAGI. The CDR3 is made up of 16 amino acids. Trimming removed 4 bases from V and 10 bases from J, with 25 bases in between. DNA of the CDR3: TGTGCCAGCAGTTCCCCCGGACGCGGTCGGGGTTTAGACTACACCTTC. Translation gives CASSSPGRGRGLDYTF.

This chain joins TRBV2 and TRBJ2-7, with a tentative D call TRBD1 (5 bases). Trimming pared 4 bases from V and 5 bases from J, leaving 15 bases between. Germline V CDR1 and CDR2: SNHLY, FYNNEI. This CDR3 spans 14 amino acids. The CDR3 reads CASSGTKIGNEQYF. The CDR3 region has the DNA TGTGCCAGCAGTGGGACAAAAATAGGGAACGAGCAGTACTTC.

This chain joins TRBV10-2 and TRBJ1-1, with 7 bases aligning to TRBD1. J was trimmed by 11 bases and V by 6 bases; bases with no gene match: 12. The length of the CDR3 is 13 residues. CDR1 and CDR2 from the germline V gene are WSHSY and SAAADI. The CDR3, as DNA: TGCGCCAGCAGCACCGACAGGGTGTCTGGCGCTTTCTTT. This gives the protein CASSTDRVSGAFF.

The CDR3 bases are TGTGCCAGCACCCGGAGCGTGGGGGCAAACATTCAGTACTTC. Protein product: CASTRSVGANIQYF. V and J are TRBV28 and TRBJ2-4; tentatively, D is TRBD1 (6 bases). Trimming left V 7 bases short and J 6 bases short, with 16 bases between. This CDR3 comprises 14 residues. Germline lookup yields CDR1 MDHEN and CDR2 SYDVKM.

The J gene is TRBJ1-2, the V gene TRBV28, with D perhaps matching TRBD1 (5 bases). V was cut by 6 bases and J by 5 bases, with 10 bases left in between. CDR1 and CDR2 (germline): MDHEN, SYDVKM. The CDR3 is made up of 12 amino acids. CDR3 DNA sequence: TGTGCCAGCAGGACAGTGGAGTATGGCTACACCTTC. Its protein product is CASRTVEYGYTF.

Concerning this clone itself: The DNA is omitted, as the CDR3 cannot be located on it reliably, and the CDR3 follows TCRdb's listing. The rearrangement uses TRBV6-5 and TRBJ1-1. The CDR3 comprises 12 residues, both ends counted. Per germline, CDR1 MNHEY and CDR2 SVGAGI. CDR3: CASILGGSEAFF.

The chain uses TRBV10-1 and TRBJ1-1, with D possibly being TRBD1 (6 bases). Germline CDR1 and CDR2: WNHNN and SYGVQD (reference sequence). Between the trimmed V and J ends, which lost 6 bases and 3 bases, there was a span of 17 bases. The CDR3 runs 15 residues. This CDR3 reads CASRATRDTYTEAFF. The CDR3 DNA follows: TGCGCCAGCAGGGCAACAAGGGACACCTACACTGAAGCTTTCTTT.

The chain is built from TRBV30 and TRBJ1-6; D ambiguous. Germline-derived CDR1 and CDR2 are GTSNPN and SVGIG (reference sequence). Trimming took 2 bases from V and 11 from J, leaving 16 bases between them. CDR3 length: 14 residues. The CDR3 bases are TGTGCCTGGAGTCGAGCGGCCGATTCGCCACCCCTCCACTTT. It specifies CAWSRAADSPPLHF.

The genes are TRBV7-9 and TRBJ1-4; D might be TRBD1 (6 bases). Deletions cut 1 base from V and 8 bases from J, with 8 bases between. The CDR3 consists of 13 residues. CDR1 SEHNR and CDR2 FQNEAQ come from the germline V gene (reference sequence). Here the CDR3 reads CASSLERGEKLFF. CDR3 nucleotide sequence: TGTGCCAGCAGCTTAGAGAGGGGGGAAAAACTGTTTTTT.

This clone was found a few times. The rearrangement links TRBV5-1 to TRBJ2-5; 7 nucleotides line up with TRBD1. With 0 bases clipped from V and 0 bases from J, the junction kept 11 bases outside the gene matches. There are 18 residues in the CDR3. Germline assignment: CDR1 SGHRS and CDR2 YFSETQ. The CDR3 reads CASSLGDLKQGYQETQYF. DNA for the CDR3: TGCGCCAGCAGCTTGGGGGATCTCAAACAGGGGTACCAAGAGACCCAGTACTTC. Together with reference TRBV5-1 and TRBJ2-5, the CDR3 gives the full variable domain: KAGVTQTPRYLIKTRGQQVTLSCSPISGHRSVSWYQQTPGQGLQFLFEYFSETQRNKGNFPGRFSGRQFSNSRSEMNVSTLELGDSALYLCASSLGDLKQGYQETQYFGPGTRLLVL.

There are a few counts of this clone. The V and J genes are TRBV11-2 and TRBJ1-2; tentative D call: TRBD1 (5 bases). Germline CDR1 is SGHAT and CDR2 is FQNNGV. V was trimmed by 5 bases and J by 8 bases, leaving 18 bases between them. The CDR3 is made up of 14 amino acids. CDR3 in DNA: TGTGCCAGCAGCGCAGCGTACAGGAGGGGAGGCTACACCTTC. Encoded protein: CASSAAYRRGGYTF.

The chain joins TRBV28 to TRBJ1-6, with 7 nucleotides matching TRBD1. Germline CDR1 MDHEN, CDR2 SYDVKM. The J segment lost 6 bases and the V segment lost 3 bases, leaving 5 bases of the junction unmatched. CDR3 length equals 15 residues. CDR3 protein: CASSFLDRVNSPLHF. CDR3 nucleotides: TGTGCCAGCAGTTTCCTTGACAGGGTTAATTCACCCCTCCACTTT.

The CDR3, as DNA: TGTGCCAGCAACCCCAGGACTAGCGGCAGCTCCTACAATGAGCAGTTCTTC. It is translated as CASNPRTSGSSYNEQFF. The rearrangement links TRBV27 to TRBJ2-1; 10 bases align to TRBD2. The CDR3 spans 17 residues. Germline V gene sequence: CDR1 MNHEY, CDR2 SMNVEV (reference sequence). Trimming removed 7 bases from V and 0 bases from J; junction bases left unmatched: 9.

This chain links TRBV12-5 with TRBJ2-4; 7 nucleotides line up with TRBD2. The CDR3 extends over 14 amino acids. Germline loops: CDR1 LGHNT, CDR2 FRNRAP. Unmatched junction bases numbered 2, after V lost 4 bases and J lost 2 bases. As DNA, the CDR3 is TGTGCTAGTGGTTGGGAGGGGCCCAAAAACATTCAGTACTTC. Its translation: CASGWEGPKNIQYF. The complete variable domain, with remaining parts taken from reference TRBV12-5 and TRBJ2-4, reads DARVTQTPRHKVTEMGQEVTMRCQPILGHNTVFWYRQTMMQGLELLAYFRNRAPLDDSGMPKDRFSAEMPDATLATLKIQPSEPRDSAVYFCASGWEGPKNIQYFGAGTRLSVL.

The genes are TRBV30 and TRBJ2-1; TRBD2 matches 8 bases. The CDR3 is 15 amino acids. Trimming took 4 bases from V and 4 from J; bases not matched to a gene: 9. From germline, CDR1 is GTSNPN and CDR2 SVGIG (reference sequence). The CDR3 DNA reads TGTGCCTGGACTCGCGACGGGGGGGATTACAATGAGCAGTTCTTC. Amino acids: CAWTRDGGDYNEQFF.